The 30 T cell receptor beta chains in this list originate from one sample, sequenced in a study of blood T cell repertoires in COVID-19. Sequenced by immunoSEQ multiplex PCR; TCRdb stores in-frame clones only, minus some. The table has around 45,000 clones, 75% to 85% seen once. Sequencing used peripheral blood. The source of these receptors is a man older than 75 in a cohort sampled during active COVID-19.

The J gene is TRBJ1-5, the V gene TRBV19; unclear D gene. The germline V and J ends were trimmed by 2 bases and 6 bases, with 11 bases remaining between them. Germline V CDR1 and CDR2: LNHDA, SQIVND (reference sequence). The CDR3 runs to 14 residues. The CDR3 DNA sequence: TGTGCCAGTAGTATATGGTATCCGGGTCAGCCCCAGCATTTT. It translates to CASSIWYPGQPQHF.

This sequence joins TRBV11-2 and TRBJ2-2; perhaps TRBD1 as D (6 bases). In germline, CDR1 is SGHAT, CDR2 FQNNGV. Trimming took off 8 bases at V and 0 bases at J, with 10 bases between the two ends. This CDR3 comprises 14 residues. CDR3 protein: CASGRTANTGELFF. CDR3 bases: TGTGCCAGCGGGCGGACAGCGAACACCGGGGAGCTGTTTTTT.

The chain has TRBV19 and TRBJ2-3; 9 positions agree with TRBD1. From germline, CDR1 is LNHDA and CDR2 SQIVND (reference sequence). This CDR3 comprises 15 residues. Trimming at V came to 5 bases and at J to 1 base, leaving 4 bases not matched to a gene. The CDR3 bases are TGTGCCAGTAGTCCCCGGGACAGGGGCACAGATACGCAGTATTTT. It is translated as CASSPRDRGTDTQYF.

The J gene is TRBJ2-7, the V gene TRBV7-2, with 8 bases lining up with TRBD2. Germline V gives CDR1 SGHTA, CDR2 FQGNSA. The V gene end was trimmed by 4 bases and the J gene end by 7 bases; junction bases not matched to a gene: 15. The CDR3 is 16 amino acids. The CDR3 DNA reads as TGTGCCAGCAGCTCCATCCTAGCGGGTACGAGTGGGGAGCAGTACTTC. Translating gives CASSSILAGTSGEQYF.

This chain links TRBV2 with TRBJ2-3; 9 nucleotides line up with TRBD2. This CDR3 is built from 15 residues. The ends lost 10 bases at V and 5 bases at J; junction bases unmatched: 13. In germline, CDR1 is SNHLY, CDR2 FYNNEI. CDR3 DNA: TGTGCCACACAAAGCGGCGGGAGGGGGATAGATACGCAGTATTTT. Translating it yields CATQSGGRGIDTQYF. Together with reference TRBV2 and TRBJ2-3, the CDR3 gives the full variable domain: EPEVTQTPSHQVTQMGQEVILRCVPISNHLYFYWYRQILGQKVEFLVSFYNNEISEKSEIFDDQFSVERPDGSNFTLKIRSTKLEDSAMYFCATQSGGRGIDTQYFGPGTRLTVL.

The CDR3 here is CAISDAGQGNEKLFF. CDR3 DNA: TGTGCCATCAGTGATGCGGGACAGGGTAATGAAAAACTGTTTTTT. This chain connects TRBV10-3 to TRBJ1-4; 9 bases match TRBD1. Germline values: CDR1 ENHRY, CDR2 SYGVKD. V lost 3 bases, J lost 4 bases, and 3 bases stayed unmatched. The CDR3 runs 15 residues.

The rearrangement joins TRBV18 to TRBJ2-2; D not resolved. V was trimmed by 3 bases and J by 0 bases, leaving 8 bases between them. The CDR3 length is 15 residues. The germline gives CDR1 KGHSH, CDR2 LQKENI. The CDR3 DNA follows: TGTGCCAGCTCACCCGAGAATTCGAACACCGGGGAGCTGTTTTTT. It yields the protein CASSPENSNTGELFF.

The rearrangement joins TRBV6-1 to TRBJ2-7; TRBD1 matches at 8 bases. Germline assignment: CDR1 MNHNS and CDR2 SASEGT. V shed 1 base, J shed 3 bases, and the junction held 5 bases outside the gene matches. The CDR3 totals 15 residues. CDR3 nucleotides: TGTGCCAGCAGTGAAGGAAACGGACAGGGCTACGAGCAGTACTTC. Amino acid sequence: CASSEGNGQGYEQYF.

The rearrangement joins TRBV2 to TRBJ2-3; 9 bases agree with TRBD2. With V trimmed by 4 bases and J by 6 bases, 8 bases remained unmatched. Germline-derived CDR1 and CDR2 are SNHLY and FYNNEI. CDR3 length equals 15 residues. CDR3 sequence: CASSVGGGAPDTQYF. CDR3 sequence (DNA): TGTGCCAGCAGTGTTGGCGGGGGGGCCCCGGATACGCAGTATTTT.

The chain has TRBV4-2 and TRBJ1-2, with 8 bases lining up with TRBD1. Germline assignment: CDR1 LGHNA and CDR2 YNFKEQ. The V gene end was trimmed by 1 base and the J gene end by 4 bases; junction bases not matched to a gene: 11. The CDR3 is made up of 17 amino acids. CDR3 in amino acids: CASSQVVDRVMSYGYTF. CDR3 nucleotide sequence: TGTGCCAGCAGCCAAGTGGTGGACAGGGTGATGTCCTATGGCTACACCTTC.

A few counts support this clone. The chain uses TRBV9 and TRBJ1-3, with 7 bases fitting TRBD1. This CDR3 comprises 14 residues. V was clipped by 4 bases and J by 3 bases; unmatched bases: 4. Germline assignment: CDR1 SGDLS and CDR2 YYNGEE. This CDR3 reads CASSSSGGGNTIYF. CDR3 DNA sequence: TGTGCCAGCAGCTCTTCAGGGGGTGGAAACACCATATATTTT.

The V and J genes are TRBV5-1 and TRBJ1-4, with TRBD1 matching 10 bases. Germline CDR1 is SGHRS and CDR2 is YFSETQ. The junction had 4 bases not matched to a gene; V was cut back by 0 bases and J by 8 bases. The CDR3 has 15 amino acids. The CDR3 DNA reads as TGCGCCAGCAGCTTGGCCGGGACAGGGGAGGAAAAACTGTTTTTT. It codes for CASSLAGTGEEKLFF.

In DNA, the CDR3 is TGTGCCAGCAGCTTGGCCGCAGGAACAGGTCGGGCAGATACGCAGTATTTT. It translates to CASSLAAGTGRADTQYF. This chain links TRBV5-8 with TRBJ2-3, with D possibly matching TRBD1 (5 bases). Germline assignment: CDR1 SGHTS and CDR2 YDEGEE. The CDR3 contains 17 residues. Trimming took 0 bases from V and 4 from J, leaving 18 bases between them.

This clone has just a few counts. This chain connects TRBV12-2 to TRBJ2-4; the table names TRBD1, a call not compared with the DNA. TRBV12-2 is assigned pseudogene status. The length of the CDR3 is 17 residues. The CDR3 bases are TGTGCAAGTCGCTTAGGAGGGACAGGGGCAGCCAAAAACATTCAGTACTTC. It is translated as CASRLGGTGAAKNIQYF.

The CDR3 DNA reads TGTGCCATCAGTGAAACTGTGGGACAGGGGGCTTTCTTT. Translating it yields CAISETVGQGAFF. The genes are TRBV10-3 and TRBJ1-1, with TRBD1 identical over 10 bases. Trimming at V came to 3 bases and at J to 11 bases, leaving 6 bases not matched to a gene. Per the germline V gene, CDR1 is ENHRY and CDR2 is SYGVKD. This CDR3 is 13 amino acids long.

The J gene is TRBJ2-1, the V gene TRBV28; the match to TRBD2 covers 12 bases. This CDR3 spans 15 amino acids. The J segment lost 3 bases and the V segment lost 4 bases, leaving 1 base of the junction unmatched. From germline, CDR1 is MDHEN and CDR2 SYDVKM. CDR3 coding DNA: TGTGCCAGCAGTTCGACTAGCGGGGGCTACAATGAGCAGTTCTTC. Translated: CASSSTSGGYNEQFF.

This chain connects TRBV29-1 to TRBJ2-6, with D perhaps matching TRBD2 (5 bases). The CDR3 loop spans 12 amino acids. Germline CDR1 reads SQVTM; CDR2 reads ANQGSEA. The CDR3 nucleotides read TGCGGCGGGCTCTCTGGGGCCAACGTCCTGACTTTC. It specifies CGGLSGANVLTF.

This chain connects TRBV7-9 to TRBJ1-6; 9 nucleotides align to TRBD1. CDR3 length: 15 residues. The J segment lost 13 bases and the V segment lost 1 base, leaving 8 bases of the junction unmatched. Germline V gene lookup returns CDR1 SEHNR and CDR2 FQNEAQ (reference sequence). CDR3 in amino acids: CASSLVAGQGTPLHF. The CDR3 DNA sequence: TGTGCCAGCAGCTTAGTCGCGGGACAGGGAACCCCCCTCCACTTT. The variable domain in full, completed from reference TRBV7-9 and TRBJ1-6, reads DTGVSQNPRHKITKRGQNVTFRCDPISEHNRLYWYRQTLGQGPEFLTYFQNEAQLEKSRLLSDRFSAERPKGSFSTLEIQRTEQGDSAMYLCASSLVAGQGTPLHFGNGTRLTVT.

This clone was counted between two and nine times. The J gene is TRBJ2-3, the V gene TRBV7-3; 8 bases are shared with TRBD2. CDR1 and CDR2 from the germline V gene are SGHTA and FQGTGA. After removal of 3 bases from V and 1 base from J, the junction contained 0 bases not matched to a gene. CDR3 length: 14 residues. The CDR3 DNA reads TGTGCCAGCAGCTTCGGGGGGGGCACAGATACGCAGTATTTT. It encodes CASSFGGGTDTQYF.

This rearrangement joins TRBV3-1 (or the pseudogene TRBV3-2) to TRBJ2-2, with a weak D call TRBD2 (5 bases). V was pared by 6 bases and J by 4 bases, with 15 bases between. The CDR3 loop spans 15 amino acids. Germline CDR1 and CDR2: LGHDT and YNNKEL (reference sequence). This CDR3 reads CASRTPFSGTGELFF. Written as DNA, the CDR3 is TGTGCCAGCAGGACACCATTCAGCGGCACCGGGGAGCTGTTTTTT.

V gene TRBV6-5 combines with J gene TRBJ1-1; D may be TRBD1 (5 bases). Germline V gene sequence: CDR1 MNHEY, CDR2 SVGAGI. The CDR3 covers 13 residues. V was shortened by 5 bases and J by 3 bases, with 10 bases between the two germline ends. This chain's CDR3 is CASSMQGYTEAFF. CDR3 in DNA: TGTGCCAGCAGTATGCAGGGTTACACTGAAGCTTTCTTT.

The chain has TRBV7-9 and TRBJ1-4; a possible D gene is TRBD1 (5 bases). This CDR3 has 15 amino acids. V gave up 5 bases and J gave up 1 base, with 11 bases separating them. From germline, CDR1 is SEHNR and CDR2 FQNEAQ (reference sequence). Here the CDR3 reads CASSLTVQTNEKLFF. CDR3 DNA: TGTGCCAGCAGCCTGACAGTCCAAACTAATGAAAAACTGTTTTTT.

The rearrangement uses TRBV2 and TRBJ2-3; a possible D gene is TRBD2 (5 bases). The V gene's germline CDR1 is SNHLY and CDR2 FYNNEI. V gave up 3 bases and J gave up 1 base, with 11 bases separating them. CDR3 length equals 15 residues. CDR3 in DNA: TGTGCCAGCAGTGACCCCGGGAAAGGCACAGATACGCAGTATTTT. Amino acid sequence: CASSDPGKGTDTQYF. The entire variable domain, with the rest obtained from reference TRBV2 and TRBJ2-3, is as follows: EPEVTQTPSHQVTQMGQEVILRCVPISNHLYFYWYRQILGQKVEFLVSFYNNEISEKSEIFDDQFSVERPDGSNFTLKIRSTKLEDSAMYFCASSDPGKGTDTQYFGPGTRLTVL.

DNA of the CDR3: TGCGCCAGCAGCCCTTCGACAGGGAGAAGTGGTGGCTACACCTTC. Protein product: CASSPSTGRSGGYTF. The chain couples TRBV4-3 to TRBJ1-2; TRBD1 matches at 7 bases. Germline values: CDR1 LGHNA, CDR2 YSLEER. V was pared by 4 bases and J by 7 bases, with 12 bases of the junction left unmatched. CDR3 length: 15 amino acids.

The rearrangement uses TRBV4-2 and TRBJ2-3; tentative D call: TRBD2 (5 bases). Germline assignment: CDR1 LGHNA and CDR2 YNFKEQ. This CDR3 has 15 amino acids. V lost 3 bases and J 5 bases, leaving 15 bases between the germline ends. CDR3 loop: CASSQSLLGEDTQYF. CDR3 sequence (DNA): TGTGCCAGCAGCCAGTCACTTCTGGGAGAAGATACGCAGTATTTT.

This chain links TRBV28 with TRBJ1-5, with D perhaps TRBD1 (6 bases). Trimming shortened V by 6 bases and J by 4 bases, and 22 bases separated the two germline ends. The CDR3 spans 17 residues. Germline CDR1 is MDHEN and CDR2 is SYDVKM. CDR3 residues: CASSPLGGRVPNQPQHF. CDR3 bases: TGTGCCAGCAGCCCCTTAGGGGGAAGGGTTCCGAATCAGCCCCAGCATTTT.

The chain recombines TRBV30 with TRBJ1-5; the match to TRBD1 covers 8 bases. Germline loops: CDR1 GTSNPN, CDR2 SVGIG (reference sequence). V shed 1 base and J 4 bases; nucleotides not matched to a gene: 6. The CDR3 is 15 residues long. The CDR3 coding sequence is TGTGCCTGGAGTGAAGCAGGGGGCGGTAATCAGCCCCAGCATTTT. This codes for CAWSEAGGGNQPQHF. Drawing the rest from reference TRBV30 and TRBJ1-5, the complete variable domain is SQTIHQWPATLVQPVGSPLSLECTVEGTSNPNLYWYRQAAGRGLQLLFYSVGIGQISSEVPQNLSASRPQDRQFILSSKKLLLSDSGFYLCAWSEAGGGNQPQHFGDGTRLSIL.

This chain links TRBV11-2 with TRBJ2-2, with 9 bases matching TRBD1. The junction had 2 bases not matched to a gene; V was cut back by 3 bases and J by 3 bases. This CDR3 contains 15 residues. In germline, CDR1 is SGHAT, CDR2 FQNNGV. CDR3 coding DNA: TGTGCCAGCAGCTTCGGGACAGGGTACACCGGGGAGCTGTTTTTT. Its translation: CASSFGTGYTGELFF.

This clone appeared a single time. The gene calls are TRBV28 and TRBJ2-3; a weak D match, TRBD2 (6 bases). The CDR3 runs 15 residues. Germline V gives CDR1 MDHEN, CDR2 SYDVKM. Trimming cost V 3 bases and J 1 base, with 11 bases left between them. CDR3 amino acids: CASSFRGRGTDTQYF. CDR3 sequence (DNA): TGTGCCAGCAGTTTCCGGGGGAGAGGCACAGATACGCAGTATTTT.

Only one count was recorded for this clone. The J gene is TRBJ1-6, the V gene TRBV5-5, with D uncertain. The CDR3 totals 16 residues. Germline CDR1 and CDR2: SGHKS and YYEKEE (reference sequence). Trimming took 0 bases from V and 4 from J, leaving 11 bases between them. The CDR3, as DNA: TGTGCCAGCAGCTTGGCTCTCCGACTGTATAATTCACCCCTCCACTTT. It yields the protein CASSLALRLYNSPLHF.